A selection of T cell receptor beta chains follows, all from one sample in a study of blood T cell repertoires in COVID-19. Some clones are missing from TCRdb's copy, which holds only in-frame ones; the method was immunoSEQ multiplex PCR. The profile shows under 300,000 clones, over 80% of them singletons. Sequenced material: PBMCs or T cells enriched from blood (not recorded which). These receptors came from a human donor in a cohort exposed to, infected with or recovered from COVID-19 (not recorded which). The donor label of this sample is uncertain. CDR3s include the opening cysteine and the closing phenylalanine or tryptophan. Each record gives: CDR3 DNA, CDR3 protein, D gene, J gene, clone size, V gene. The D gene is left open where the match is weak. Clone size is given for some rows only: seen once, a few or many times, or a class if the clone is expanded.

TGTGCCAGCAGCTTGCCCGGGGATGAGCAGTTCTTC | CASSLPGDEQFF | . | TRBJ2-1 | . | TRBV5-4
TGCGCCAGCAGCCAAGTTCGAGGCCGGGTCAATGAAAAACTGTTTTTT | CASSQVRGRVNEKLFF | . | TRBJ1-4 | . | TRBV4-1
TGTGCCACTCGACCCAGGGTTTGGAACACTGAAGCTTTCTTT | CATRPRVWNTEAFF | . | TRBJ1-1 | . | TRBV15
TGTGCCAGCAGCCCAATGGGGGACAGATACAATGAGCAGTTCTTC | CASSPMGDRYNEQFF | TRBD1 | TRBJ2-1 | . | TRBV6-5
TGTGCCAGCAGCGGGGAGGGTCGGGACAACTCTGGAAACACCATATATTTT | CASSGEGRDNSGNTIYF | . | TRBJ1-3 | . | TRBV9
TGTGCCAGCAGCTTAGAGCTCCAGGTCCACAATGAGCAGTTCTTC | CASSLELQVHNEQFF | . | TRBJ2-1 | . | TRBV7-2
TGTGCCAGCAGCTTGAACAGGGGACGTCCTGAAGCTTTCTTT | CASSLNRGRPEAFF | TRBD1 | TRBJ1-1 | . | TRBV5-8
TGTGCCAGCAGCGAAGGAGGGGGCAACACTGAAGCTTTCTTT | CASSEGGGNTEAFF | TRBD1 | TRBJ1-1 | . | TRBV6-6
TGTGCCAGCAGCGTAGGGGGCGATCTCTACCGGCAGTACTTC | CASSVGGDLYRQYF | TRBD1 | TRBJ2-7 | . | TRBV5-6
TGTGCCAGCAGATTATACGGGAGTGAAGCTTTCTTT | CASRLYGSEAFF | . | TRBJ1-1 | . | TRBV6-5
TGTGCCAGCAGCTTAGATGGAGGGTATGAGCAGTTCTTC | CASSLDGGYEQFF | . | TRBJ2-1 | once | TRBV11-2
TGTGCCATCAGTGAGTCGGCCAGGGGCTGCACAGATACGCAGTATTTT | CAISESARGCTDTQYF | . | TRBJ2-3 | . | TRBV10-3
TGTGCCAGCAGCCAAGAAGGGGTCAGCAGGGAGACCCAGTACTTC | CASSQEGVSRETQYF | . | TRBJ2-5 | . | TRBV3-1/TRBV3-2
TGTGCCAGCAGCGCCGGGACTAGCGGTTCCTACGAGCAGTACTTC | CASSAGTSGSYEQYF | TRBD2 | TRBJ2-7 | . | TRBV9
TGTGCCAGCAGCAAAGGGGGGACAGGGGACGAGCAGTACTTC | CASSKGGTGDEQYF | . | TRBJ2-7 | . | TRBV21-1
TGCGCCAGCAGCCAAGATGCCCAGGGTGGCGGCTACACCTTC | CASSQDAQGGGYTF | . | TRBJ1-2 | . | TRBV4-1
TGTGCCAGCAGCGCCATGAGGACAGAAAATCAGCCCCAGCATTTT | CASSAMRTENQPQHF | . | TRBJ1-5 | . | TRBV7-8
TGTGCCAGCACATCCGGGACATCGCAAGAGACCCAGTACTTC | CASTSGTSQETQYF | . | TRBJ2-5 | . | TRBV9
TGTGCCAGCACCCCGGGTTTTGGCTACACCTTC | CASTPGFGYTF | . | TRBJ1-2 | . | TRBV5-5
TGTGCCAGCAGTTCTAACACCATATATTTT | CASSSNTIYF | . | TRBJ1-3 | . | TRBV28
TGTGCCAGCAGCCCGCAAGGGACAGGGAAAGGCTACACCTTC | CASSPQGTGKGYTF | TRBD1 | TRBJ1-2 | . | TRBV4-2
TGTGCCAGCAGCTGGGTCGCACCCGGGACAGTAGGTCCGGGTGAAAAACTGTTTTTT | CASSWVAPGTVGPGEKLFF | TRBD1 | TRBJ1-4 | . | TRBV11-2
TGTGCCAGCAGGCGGGGGGCTAGGGAGACCCAGTACTTC | CASRRGARETQYF | TRBD2 | TRBJ2-5 | . | TRBV7-9
TGTGCCCCCCCCTCACAGGGGTGGAATGAAAAACTGTTTTTT | CAPPSQGWNEKLFF | TRBD1 | TRBJ1-4 | once | TRBV24-1
TGTGCCATCGGGCTGCGGGGAACCACAGATACGCAGTATTTT | CAIGLRGTTDTQYF | . | TRBJ2-3 | . | TRBV10-3
TGTGCCAGCGGGACTAGCGGGGGTGGTGAGCAGTTCTTC | CASGTSGGGEQFF | TRBD2 | TRBJ2-1 | . | TRBV9
TGTGCCAGCAGAACAGTTGGTTACGAGCAGTACTTC | CASRTVGYEQYF | . | TRBJ2-7 | once | TRBV2
TGTGCCAGTAGTACCAGTGATGCAACTAATGAAAAACTGTTTTTT | CASSTSDATNEKLFF | . | TRBJ1-4 | . | TRBV19
TGCAGTGCTAGTGGTTATTCTAGCGGGGGGGTAACAGATACGCAGTATTTT | CSASGYSSGGVTDTQYF | TRBD2 | TRBJ2-3 | . | TRBV20-1
TGCGCCAGCAGCCGAGGGACTAGCGGCGGGGAGACCCAGTACTTC | CASSRGTSGGETQYF | TRBD2 | TRBJ2-5 | . | TRBV5-1
TGCAGCGTCCGGACAGGGGCGAACATTCAGTACTTC | CSVRTGANIQYF | TRBD1 | TRBJ2-4 | . | TRBV29-1
TGTGCCAGCAGCTTAAGACAGGGAGGTTTGACTTTCTTT | CASSLRQGGLTFF | TRBD1 | TRBJ1-1 | once | TRBV7-3
TGCAGCGTTGATAACAGGGGCCTCGGGGATACGCAGTATTTT | CSVDNRGLGDTQYF | TRBD1 | TRBJ2-3 | . | TRBV29-1
TGTGCCAGCAGTGAAGCGCGGGGGGGGCCCGAGCAGTACTTC | CASSEARGGPEQYF | TRBD2 | TRBJ2-7 | . | TRBV6-1
TGTGCCAGCAGCTTAGCGGTAGGGAGGCAGTACAATGAGCAGTTCTTC | CASSLAVGRQYNEQFF | . | TRBJ2-1 | . | TRBV7-8
TGTGCCAGCAGCTTAGGGGAGGGGTATAGCAATCAGCCCCAGCATTTT | CASSLGEGYSNQPQHF | . | TRBJ1-5 | . | TRBV11-2
TGTGCCAGCAGCCCAGGTAGTGGCTATGGCTACACCTTC | CASSPGSGYGYTF | . | TRBJ1-2 | . | TRBV28
TGTGCCAGCAGTTCGGGACTAGCGGGGGGACTCACAGATACGCAGTATTTT | CASSSGLAGGLTDTQYF | TRBD2 | TRBJ2-3 | . | TRBV27
TGTGCCAGCATCCCGGGACAGGGGGCATTAGGCTACACCTTC | CASIPGQGALGYTF | TRBD1 | TRBJ1-2 | . | TRBV6-5
TGTGCCAGCCGGGTGAGAGCAACTAATGAAAAACTGTTTTTT | CASRVRATNEKLFF | . | TRBJ1-4 | . | TRBV21-1
TGTGCCAGCAGCCCGGGGACAGGGATCAGCGGGGAGCTGTTTTTT | CASSPGTGISGELFF | TRBD1 | TRBJ2-2 | . | TRBV5-6
TGTGCCAGCAGTTTCAGCCACGAGGGTTTCTTT | CASSFSHEGFF | . | TRBJ1-1 | . | TRBV7-9
TGTGCCAGCAGCGTAGTGGAACCTTCCCCTCGAGGGGGACCCTCCTACGAGCAGTACTTC | CASSVVEPSPRGGPSYEQYF | . | TRBJ2-7 | . | TRBV9
TGTGCCAGCAGCGGCGGGTTTCCCTCCTACGAGCAGTACTTC | CASSGGFPSYEQYF | . | TRBJ2-7 | . | TRBV9
TGTGCCAGCAGCTTAGGGACAGGGGTAATTGAGCAGTTCTTC | CASSLGTGVIEQFF | TRBD1 | TRBJ2-1 | . | TRBV7-9
TGCGCCAGCAGCGCGACAGGGAACACTGAAGCTTTCTTT | CASSATGNTEAFF | . | TRBJ1-1 | once | TRBV5-1
TGTGCCAGCAGCGACCCGTCGACAGGATTCTATGGCTACACCTTC | CASSDPSTGFYGYTF | . | TRBJ1-2 | . | TRBV6-5
TGTGCCATCAGCTCAGGTTTGAACACTGAAGCTTTCTTT | CAISSGLNTEAFF | . | TRBJ1-1 | . | TRBV10-3
TGTGCCAGCAGCCCCCAAGCAGGGGGTAGCACTGAAGCTTTCTTT | CASSPQAGGSTEAFF | TRBD1 | TRBJ1-1 | . | TRBV9
TGCAGTGCTAGAGTTGTAAACGAGCAGTACTTC | CSARVVNEQYF | . | TRBJ2-7 | once | TRBV20-1
TGTGCCACCAGTGATTATCGACAGGAAAAACTGTTTTTT | CATSDYRQEKLFF | . | TRBJ1-4 | . | TRBV24-1
TGTGCCAGCAGCGACAGGGTCGGAAACACCATATATTTT | CASSDRVGNTIYF | TRBD1 | TRBJ1-3 | few | TRBV3-1/TRBV3-2
TGTGCCAGCAGCACCGGGACAGGGTCGTTGCCCCAGCATTTT | CASSTGTGSLPQHF | TRBD1 | TRBJ1-5 | . | TRBV5-6